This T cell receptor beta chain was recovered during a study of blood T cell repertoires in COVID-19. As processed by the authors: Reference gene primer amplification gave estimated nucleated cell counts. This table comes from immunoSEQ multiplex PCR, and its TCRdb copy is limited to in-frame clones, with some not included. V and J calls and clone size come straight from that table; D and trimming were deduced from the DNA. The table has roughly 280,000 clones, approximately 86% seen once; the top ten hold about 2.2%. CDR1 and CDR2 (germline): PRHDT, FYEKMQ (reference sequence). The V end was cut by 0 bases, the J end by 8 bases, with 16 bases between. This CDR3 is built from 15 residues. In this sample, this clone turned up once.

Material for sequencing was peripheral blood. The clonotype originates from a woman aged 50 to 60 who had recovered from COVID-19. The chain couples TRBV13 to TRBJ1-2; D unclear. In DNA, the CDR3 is TGTGCCAGCAGCTTAGGGGTCGGAGGGCTGAGCGGCTACACCTTC. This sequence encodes CASSLGVGGLSGYTF.